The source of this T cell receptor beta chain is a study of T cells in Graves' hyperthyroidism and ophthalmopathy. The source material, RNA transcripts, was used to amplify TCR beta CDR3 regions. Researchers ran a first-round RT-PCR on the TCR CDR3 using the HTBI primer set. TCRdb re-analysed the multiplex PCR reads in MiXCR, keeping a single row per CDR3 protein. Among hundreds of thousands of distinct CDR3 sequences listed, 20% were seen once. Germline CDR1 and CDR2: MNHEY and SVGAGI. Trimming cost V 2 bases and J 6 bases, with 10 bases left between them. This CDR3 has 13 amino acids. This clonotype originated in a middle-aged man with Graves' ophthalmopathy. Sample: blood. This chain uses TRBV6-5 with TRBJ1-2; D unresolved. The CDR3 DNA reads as TGTGCCAGCAGTTACGGGGATTCAAATGGCTACACCTTC. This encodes CASSYGDSNGYTF.